Following are 25 T cell receptor beta chains from one sample sequenced in a study of shared clonotypes between healthy human individuals. Terminally differentiated effector memory CD45RA+ cells were left out of the naive CD8 fraction, which was CD45RO-negative and positively selected for CCR7. Assay used: immunoSEQ multiplex PCR; TCRdb lists only in-frame clones, some missing. The table lists about 2 million clones, 85% to 95% of them singletons, with roughly 1% in the top ten. The specimen was naive CD8+ T cells sorted from blood. These receptors came from a man younger than 35 in good health.

Remarks on this clone: Other DNA sequences in this sample translate to the same CDR3. The rearrangement joins TRBV30 to TRBJ2-7; D is unresolved. The CDR3 is 12 amino acids. Between the trimmed V and J ends, which lost 3 bases and 2 bases, there was a span of 8 bases. Per germline, CDR1 GTSNPN and CDR2 SVGIG (reference sequence). DNA for the CDR3: TGTGCCTGGAGCGGTGATACCTACGAGCAGTACTTC. Translated: CAWSGDTYEQYF.

V gene TRBV18 combines with J gene TRBJ2-5, with 7 bases matching TRBD2. There are 13 residues in the CDR3. V shed 9 bases, J shed 1 base, and the junction held 5 bases outside the gene matches. Germline V gene lookup returns CDR1 KGHSH and CDR2 LQKENI. The DNA for the CDR3 is TGTGCCAGTTCCCGACTAGCCCAAGAGACCCAGTACTTC. It encodes CASSRLAQETQYF.

The CDR3 bases are TGCGCCACCGGACTAGCTGGGTACGAGCAGTACTTC. Translating gives CATGLAGYEQYF. The chain couples TRBV10-2 to TRBJ2-7, with 8 bases identical to TRBD2. V was clipped by 10 bases and J by 4 bases; unmatched bases: 6. CDR3 length: 12 amino acids. The germline CDR1 and CDR2 sequences are WSHSY and SAAADI.

This chain joins TRBV27 and TRBJ2-7; D is possibly TRBD2 (6 bases). Germline-derived CDR1 and CDR2 are MNHEY and SMNVEV (reference sequence). The germline V and J ends were trimmed by 0 bases and 3 bases, with 15 bases remaining between them. The CDR3 length is 16 residues. The CDR3 nucleotides are TGTGCCAGCAGTTTATCGCCCGGCGGGGCTATCTACGAGCAGTACTTC. This sequence encodes CASSLSPGGAIYEQYF.

The rearrangement uses TRBV5-1 and TRBJ2-2, with D uncertain. The CDR3 runs 15 residues. The germline V gene encodes CDR1 SGHRS and CDR2 YFSETQ. V lost 0 bases and J 3 bases, leaving 9 bases between the germline ends. For the CDR3, the DNA is TGCGCCAGCAGCTTGGGGTGGGGTGACACCGGGGAGCTGTTTTTT. This codes for CASSLGWGDTGELFF.

The chain combines TRBV2 with TRBJ2-7, with D possibly being TRBD1 or TRBD2 (6 bases each). The CDR3 spans 12 residues. The germline gives CDR1 SNHLY, CDR2 FYNNEI. Between the trimmed V and J ends, which lost 8 bases and 4 bases, there was a span of 12 bases. CDR3 in DNA: TGTGCCAGCCAGGAGGGGGGTTACGAGCAGTACTTC. It translates to CASQEGGYEQYF.

Concerning this clone itself: The sample holds other DNA sequences that translate to the same CDR3. This chain links TRBV5-4 with TRBJ2-1, with D tentatively TRBD2 (5 bases). V lost 2 bases, J lost 7 bases, and 7 bases lay in between. Germline lookup yields CDR1 SGHNT and CDR2 YYREEE (reference sequence). The CDR3 totals 12 residues. The CDR3 sequence: CASSFGGNEQFF. The CDR3 DNA sequence: TGTGCCAGCAGCTTCGGAGGAAATGAGCAGTTCTTC.

This clone was observed once. The V gene is TRBV2, the J gene TRBJ1-3, with D hard to call. Trimming pared 8 bases from V and 0 bases from J, leaving 17 bases between. The CDR3 totals 16 residues. The germline gives CDR1 SNHLY, CDR2 FYNNEI. CDR3 in DNA: TGTGCCAGCCGACAAACCCGCGAAAGCTCTGGAAACACCATATATTTT. Residues: CASRQTRESSGNTIYF.

The CDR3 nucleotides are TGTGCCAGCAGCCAAGATCTTAGTTCCCTTAGTTGGACTGAAGCTTTCTTT. Its translation is CASSQDLSSLSWTEAFF. This chain connects TRBV14 to TRBJ1-1, with D uncertain. V shed 0 bases and J shed 5 bases, with 19 bases lying between them. Looked up from germline, CDR1 is SGHDN and CDR2 is FVKESK. The CDR3 contains 17 residues. Combining the CDR3 with reference TRBV14 and TRBJ1-1 gives the whole variable domain EAGVTQFPSHSVIEKGQTVTLRCDPISGHDNLYWYRRVMGKEIKFLLHFVKESKQDESGMPNNRFLAERTGGTYSTLKVQPAELEDSGVYFCASSQDLSSLSWTEAFFGQGTRLTVV.

This chain connects TRBV5-1 to TRBJ2-7; TRBD1 aligns across 9 bases. V lost 7 bases and J lost 5; bases outside the gene matches: 4. Germline V lookup: CDR1 SGHRS, CDR2 YFSETQ. This CDR3 spans 12 amino acids. CDR3 residues: CASGDRDHEQYF. The CDR3 region has the DNA TGCGCCAGCGGGGACAGGGACCACGAGCAGTACTTC.

The V call is TRBV7-6, the J call TRBJ2-5; 8 nucleotides agree with TRBD2. CDR1 and CDR2 (germline): SGHVS, FNYEAQ. V lost 5 bases and J lost 5; bases outside the gene matches: 10. The CDR3 sequence is 15 residues long. The CDR3 coding sequence is TGTGCCAGCAGCCGCAGAGCGGGAGTAGGGGAGACCCAGTACTTC. Translated: CASSRRAGVGETQYF. The full variable domain, completed using reference TRBV7-6 and TRBJ2-5, is GAGVSQSPRYKVTKRGQDVALRCDPISGHVSLYWYRQALGQGPEFLTYFNYEAQQDKSGLPNDRFSAERPEGSISTLTIQRTEQRDSAMYRCASSRRAGVGETQYFGPGTRLLVL.

The chain recombines TRBV5-8 with TRBJ2-7, with TRBD2 matching over 7 bases. Looked up from germline, CDR1 is SGHTS and CDR2 is YDEGEE. CDR3 length: 15 residues. J was trimmed by 0 bases and V by 6 bases; bases with no gene match: 9. CDR3 sequence reads: CASTIAGVSSYEQYF. In DNA form, the CDR3 reads TGTGCCAGCACTATAGCGGGCGTAAGCTCCTACGAGCAGTACTTC.

The J gene is TRBJ2-7, the V gene TRBV5-1, with D possibly being TRBD2 (6 bases). The CDR3 totals 12 residues. The V gene's germline CDR1 is SGHRS and CDR2 YFSETQ. V shed 1 base and J shed 5 bases, with 7 bases lying between them. The CDR3 loop reads CASSLWGDEQYF. The CDR3, as DNA: TGCGCCAGCAGCTTGTGGGGGGACGAGCAGTACTTC.

This clone was detected a few times. Other DNA variants within this sample encode the same CDR3. This chain links TRBV4-3 with TRBJ2-7; D remains ambiguous. There are 13 residues in the CDR3. The germline V and J ends were trimmed by 0 bases and 2 bases, with 5 bases remaining between them. Per the germline V gene, CDR1 is LGHNA and CDR2 is YSLEER. The CDR3 DNA sequence: TGCGCCAGCAGCCAAGATCGGACCTACGAGCAGTACTTC. Translated, it gives CASSQDRTYEQYF.

This chain joins TRBV9 and TRBJ1-2; a possible D gene is TRBD1 (6 bases). V lost 4 bases, J lost 5 bases, and 18 bases lay in between. The CDR3 runs to 15 residues. Germline-derived CDR1 and CDR2 are SGDLS and YYNGEE. CDR3 in amino acids: CASSSQPAGAYGYTF. DNA for the CDR3: TGTGCCAGCAGCAGTCAGCCGGCGGGGGCGTATGGCTACACCTTC. Combining the CDR3 with reference TRBV9 and TRBJ1-2 gives the whole variable domain DSGVTQTPKHLITATGQRVTLRCSPRSGDLSVYWYQQSLDQGLQFLIQYYNGEERAKGNILERFSAQQFPDLHSELNLSSLELGDSALYFCASSSQPAGAYGYTFGSGTRLTVV.

This chain uses TRBV27 with TRBJ2-2; D may be TRBD1 (6 bases). The ends were cut back, 0 bases at V and 4 bases at J, with 12 bases in the middle. Germline values: CDR1 MNHEY, CDR2 SMNVEV (reference sequence). The CDR3 has 16 amino acids. The DNA of the CDR3 is TGTGCCAGCAGTTTATCTGTCAGGGGAGCCACCGGGGAGCTGTTTTTT. This gives the protein CASSLSVRGATGELFF.

This clone was seen a few times. CDR3 loop: CASSQDRGGSSSNQPQHF. The CDR3 nucleotides read TGCGCCAGCAGCCAAGATAGGGGGGGGTCATCCTCGAATCAGCCCCAGCATTTT. The rearrangement uses TRBV4-1 and TRBJ1-5; perhaps TRBD1 as D (6 bases). V lost 0 bases and J 4 bases, leaving 19 bases between the germline ends. Per the germline V gene, CDR1 is MGHRA and CDR2 is YSYEKL. The CDR3 is 18 amino acids.

On this clone: The same CDR3 also results from other DNA sequences found in this sample. CDR3 coding DNA: TGTGCCAGCAGCTCCCGCCCGGGGGAGCTGTTTTTT. It codes for CASSSRPGELFF. V and J are TRBV7-9 and TRBJ2-2; D is undetermined. V dropped 4 bases and J dropped 8 bases, with 8 bases sitting between them. Germline loops: CDR1 SEHNR, CDR2 FQNEAQ (reference sequence). The CDR3 spans 12 residues. The full variable domain, its missing parts supplied by reference TRBV7-9 and TRBJ2-2, is DTGVSQNPRHKITKRGQNVTFRCDPISEHNRLYWYRQTLGQGPEFLTYFQNEAQLEKSRLLSDRFSAERPKGSFSTLEIQRTEQGDSAMYLCASSSRPGELFFGEGSRLTVL.

Concerning this clone: Other DNA sequences from this sample encode an identical CDR3 as well. This chain links TRBV28 with TRBJ1-6; 7 positions match TRBD1. The CDR3 is made up of 14 amino acids. V was pared by 6 bases and J by 5 bases, with 4 bases of the junction left unmatched. CDR1 and CDR2 from the germline V gene are MDHEN and SYDVKM. CDR3 coding DNA: TGTGCCAGCAGCCCCGGACAGGATAATTCACCCCTCCACTTT. This sequence encodes CASSPGQDNSPLHF.

The chain carries TRBV10-2 and TRBJ2-3, with D unclear. Trimming left V 3 bases short and J 4 bases short, with 5 bases between. Germline CDR1 and CDR2: WSHSY and SAAADI. CDR3 length: 12 amino acids. The CDR3 loop reads CASSEGSDTQYF. In nucleotides, the CDR3 is TGCGCCAGCAGTGAAGGGTCAGATACGCAGTATTTT.

This clone was observed a handful of times. The junction departs from germline at one end; a sequencing error may be responsible. Different DNA sequences within this sample yield the same CDR3. The chain links TRBV2 to TRBJ1-1, with D possibly matching TRBD1 (6 bases). This CDR3 region has 12 residues. Germline V gene lookup returns CDR1 SNHLY and CDR2 FYNNEI. The CDR3 coding sequence is TGTGCCAGCAGTGCCGGGGGCCCTGAGGCTTTCTTT. Its protein is CASSAGGPEAFF.

The chain is built from TRBV11-2 and TRBJ1-1, with D uncertain. Germline V CDR1 and CDR2: SGHAT, FQNNGV. The CDR3 is 15 amino acids. With 5 bases removed from V and 6 bases from J, the gap between germline ends came to 19 bases. This chain's CDR3 is CASSAPRRARAEAFF. The CDR3 DNA follows: TGTGCCAGCAGCGCACCCAGGCGAGCGCGGGCTGAAGCTTTCTTT. Using reference TRBV11-2 and TRBJ1-1 for the parts outside the CDR3, the full variable domain is EAGVAQSPRYKIIEKRQSVAFWCNPISGHATLYWYQQILGQGPKLLIQFQNNGVVDDSQLPKDRFSAERLKGVDSTLKIQPAKLEDSAVYLCASSAPRRARAEAFFGQGTRLTVV.

The table lists this clone with a count of one. The chain uses TRBV6-1 and TRBJ2-1, with D tentatively TRBD1 (5 bases). Germline CDR1 reads MNHNS; CDR2 reads SASEGT. Trimming left V 2 bases short and J 6 bases short, with 14 bases between. The CDR3 extends over 15 amino acids. In nucleotides, the CDR3 is TGTGCCAGCAGTGAATTTTTCGCAGGGATCAATGAGCAGTTCTTC. It yields the protein CASSEFFAGINEQFF.

The genes are TRBV6-5 and TRBJ2-7, with unresolved D. Trimming shortened V by 5 bases and J by 4 bases, and 15 bases separated the two germline ends. Germline V gives CDR1 MNHEY, CDR2 SVGAGI. The CDR3 runs to 14 residues. The CDR3 loop is CASSSLGLVYEQYF. The CDR3 DNA sequence: TGTGCCAGCAGTAGCCTCGGCCTCGTTTACGAGCAGTACTTC.

In the case of this clone: Other nucleotide sequences in the sample specify the same CDR3. The rearrangement joins TRBV27 to TRBJ1-1, with unresolved D. Germline loops: CDR1 MNHEY, CDR2 SMNVEV (reference sequence). The CDR3 is made up of 14 amino acids. Deletions cut 0 bases from V and 0 bases from J, with 5 bases between. The CDR3 sequence: CASSLSGLNTEAFF. The CDR3 coding sequence is TGTGCCAGCAGTTTATCGGGCTTGAACACTGAAGCTTTCTTT.